Below, 4 T cell receptor beta chains from the same sample are listed, as sequenced in a study of control samples from healthy donors and cancer patients. Data came from immunoSEQ multiplex PCR; TCRdb stores just in-frame clones and leaves some out. The table includes roughly 100,000 clones, roughly four fifths detected once. The sequenced sample consisted of blood. These receptors were collected from a woman aged 45 to 65 in good health.

The chain is built from TRBV7-9 and TRBJ1-1; no reliable D call. The V and J ends lost 3 bases and 3 bases respectively, with 11 bases between them. This CDR3 contains 14 residues. In germline, CDR1 is SEHNR, CDR2 FQNEAQ (reference sequence). CDR3 nucleotides: TGTGCCAGCAGCTTGTCCCTCGGGGACACTGAAGCTTTCTTT. It is translated as CASSLSLGDTEAFF.

This clone was seen more than once but under ten times. The V gene is TRBV3-1 (or the pseudogene TRBV3-2), the J gene TRBJ2-1; D is ambiguous. Deletions cut 6 bases from V and 3 bases from J, with 3 bases between. This CDR3 spans 11 amino acids. The V gene's germline CDR1 is LGHDT and CDR2 YNNKEL (reference sequence). CDR3 DNA sequence: TGTGCCAGCAGAAACTACAATGAGCAGTTCTTC. This sequence encodes CASRNYNEQFF.

The chain joins TRBV11-2 to TRBJ2-5; tentatively, D is TRBD2 (5 bases). V lost 1 base and J lost 4, with 7 bases in between. This CDR3 has 13 residues. Germline CDR1 and CDR2: SGHAT and FQNNGV. CDR3 nucleotides: TGTGCCAGCAGCTTAGCGGGGTTAGAGACCCAGTACTTC. This sequence encodes CASSLAGLETQYF.

The rearrangement joins TRBV19 to TRBJ1-1; D gene ambiguous. The CDR3 length is 14 residues. Trimming left V 3 bases short and J 1 base short, with 9 bases between. Germline CDR1 reads LNHDA; CDR2 reads SQIVND (reference sequence). Here the CDR3 reads CASSIYTENTEAFF. The CDR3 DNA sequence: TGTGCCAGTAGTATCTATACAGAGAACACTGAAGCTTTCTTT.